A single sample gave rise to the 21 T cell receptor beta chains below, sequenced in a study of blood T cell repertoires in COVID-19. Using immunoSEQ multiplex PCR, the repertoire was profiled, and TCRdb retains in-frame clones only, with some absent. Of 250,000 to 350,000 clones listed, about 81% were seen once; the top ten hold more than 1.2%. Sequenced: peripheral blood. Every receptor here comes from a human donor with COVID-19, enrolled during active disease. The donor label of this sample is uncertain.

The rearrangement uses TRBV6-1 and TRBJ1-1, with 8 positions matching TRBD1. In germline, CDR1 is MNHNS, CDR2 SASEGT. After removal of 3 bases from V and 4 bases from J, the junction contained 7 bases not matched to a gene. This CDR3 has 15 amino acids. CDR3: CASSERTGRITEAFF. The CDR3 DNA is TGTGCCAGCAGTGAGAGGACAGGGAGGATCACTGAAGCTTTCTTT.

This chain links TRBV7-2 with TRBJ2-1; TRBD2 aligns across 7 bases. Unmatched junction bases numbered 9, after V lost 5 bases and J lost 5 bases. CDR1 is SGHTA, CDR2 FQGNSA, per germline. The CDR3 consists of 15 residues. The CDR3 nucleotides read TGTGCCAGCAGCAAGGAGGCGGGAGCACACAATGAGCAGTTCTTC. It yields the protein CASSKEAGAHNEQFF.

The chain employs TRBV6-5 and TRBJ2-7; maybe TRBD2 (5 bases). CDR1 is MNHEY, CDR2 SVGAGI, per germline. The ends were cut back, 4 bases at V and 1 base at J, with 17 bases in the middle. The CDR3 is made up of 16 amino acids. The CDR3 loop reads CASSFQSRRTSYEQYF. The CDR3 DNA follows: TGTGCCAGCAGTTTCCAATCAAGGAGGACGTCCTACGAGCAGTACTTC.

The rearrangement uses TRBV7-9 and TRBJ1-1; 7 nucleotides line up with TRBD1. The trim removed 1 base at V and 4 bases at J, leaving 3 bases unmatched. The CDR3 is 14 amino acids. Germline assignment: CDR1 SEHNR and CDR2 FQNEAQ (reference sequence). CDR3 bases: TGTGCCAGCAGCTTAGGTCGACAGGGCACTGAAGCTTTCTTT. Translated: CASSLGRQGTEAFF. Based on the CDR3 plus reference TRBV7-9 and TRBJ1-1, the full variable domain is DTGVSQNPRHKITKRGQNVTFRCDPISEHNRLYWYRQTLGQGPEFLTYFQNEAQLEKSRLLSDRFSAERPKGSFSTLEIQRTEQGDSAMYLCASSLGRQGTEAFFGQGTRLTVV.

The chain uses TRBV6-5 and TRBJ1-6; 10 nucleotides match TRBD1. The CDR3 extends over 15 amino acids. From germline, CDR1 is MNHEY and CDR2 SVGAGI. The V gene end was trimmed by 6 bases and the J gene end by 6 bases; junction bases not matched to a gene: 5. Here the CDR3 DNA reads TGTGCCAGCAGCCCGGGGGACAGGGGTAATTCACCCCTCCACTTT. It translates to CASSPGDRGNSPLHF.

Regarding this clone: This CDR3 is also generated by other DNA sequences in the sample. V and J are TRBV9 and TRBJ2-3; 9 nucleotides match TRBD2. The germline CDR1 and CDR2 sequences are SGDLS and YYNGEE. The CDR3 length is 16 residues. V lost 0 bases to trimming and J lost 4 bases; unmatched junction nucleotides: 6. The CDR3 nucleotides are TGTGCCAGCAGCGTAGGTAGCGGGAGTCGGGCAGATACGCAGTATTTT. Protein: CASSVGSGSRADTQYF.

The chain combines TRBV6-6 with TRBJ2-7, with 8 bases matching TRBD2. Germline-derived CDR1 and CDR2 are MNHNY and SVGAGI (reference sequence). The trim removed 6 bases at V and 10 bases at J, leaving 8 bases unmatched. The CDR3 is 12 residues long. This CDR3 is CASRPGGGEQYF. The CDR3 DNA is TGTGCCAGCAGACCGGGGGGGGGCGAACAGTACTTC.

V usage is TRBV7-9 and J usage is TRBJ1-1; 8 bases agree with TRBD1. Germline loops: CDR1 SEHNR, CDR2 FQNEAQ (reference sequence). The CDR3 has 16 residues. After removal of 2 bases from V and 5 bases from J, the junction contained 10 bases not matched to a gene. The CDR3 DNA reads TGTGCCAGCAGCTTAAGGTCAGGGGGCAGGAGGACTGAAGCTTTCTTT. It is translated as CASSLRSGGRRTEAFF.

The V gene is TRBV28, the J gene TRBJ2-3; 10 nucleotides match TRBD1. Losses at the gene ends were 7 bases for V and 6 bases for J; bases not matched to a gene: 7. CDR1 is MDHEN, CDR2 SYDVKM, per germline. The CDR3 is 14 residues long. CDR3 bases: TGTGCCAGCACGCGGACAGGGGGTTGGGATACGCAGTATTTT. It codes for CASTRTGGWDTQYF.

The rearrangement links TRBV9 to TRBJ2-3, with TRBD1 identical over 9 bases. This CDR3 is built from 14 residues. Germline lookup yields CDR1 SGDLS and CDR2 YYNGEE. The junction had 2 bases not matched to a gene; V was cut back by 3 bases and J by 3 bases. DNA of the CDR3: TGTGCCAGCAGCGCAGGACAGGGGACAGATACGCAGTATTTT. Its translation: CASSAGQGTDTQYF.

The chain carries TRBV3-1 (or the pseudogene TRBV3-2) and TRBJ1-5, with D possibly matching TRBD1 (5 bases). Germline assignment: CDR1 LGHDT and CDR2 YNNKEL (reference sequence). V lost 0 bases, J lost 2 bases, and 11 bases lay in between. The CDR3 is made up of 16 amino acids. The CDR3 DNA follows: TGTGCCAGCAGCCAAGAAAGGGGAATAGGCAATCAGCCCCAGCATTTT. It specifies CASSQERGIGNQPQHF.

The chain couples TRBV28 to TRBJ1-4; no clear D. The CDR3 is 14 amino acids. Between the trimmed V and J ends, which lost 2 bases and 4 bases, there was a span of 8 bases. The germline V gene has CDR1 MDHEN and CDR2 SYDVKM. The CDR3 is CASSLIADNEKLFF. The DNA for the CDR3 is TGTGCCAGCAGTTTAATTGCGGATAATGAAAAACTGTTTTTT. Full variable domain (missing parts from reference TRBV28 and TRBJ1-4): DVKVTQSSRYLVKRTGEKVFLECVQDMDHENMFWYRQDPGLGLRLIYFSYDVKMKEKGDIPEGYSVSREKKERFSLILESASTNQTSMYLCASSLIADNEKLFFGSGTQLSVL.

This chain joins TRBV28 and TRBJ1-1; TRBD1 matches at 9 bases. Germline loops: CDR1 MDHEN, CDR2 SYDVKM. This CDR3 comprises 19 residues. V dropped 1 base and J dropped 1; count of bases not matched to a gene: 13. For the CDR3, the DNA is TGTGCCAGCAGTTTATCATCCTACTTCGGGACAGGGCCGAACACTGAAGCTTTCTTT. This translates into CASSLSSYFGTGPNTEAFF.

This chain connects TRBV7-2 to TRBJ2-5; 11 nucleotides agree with TRBD2. The CDR3 loop spans 20 amino acids. CDR1 is SGHTA, CDR2 FQGNSA, per germline. Trimming removed 0 bases from V and 3 bases from J; junction bases left unmatched: 15. CDR3 protein: CASSLAPDLTSGRGEETQYF. The CDR3 DNA follows: TGTGCCAGCAGCTTAGCGCCCGACCTTACTAGCGGGAGAGGGGAAGAGACCCAGTACTTC.

The chain carries TRBV19 and TRBJ2-3; 7 positions match TRBD1. The V gene end was trimmed by 5 bases and the J gene end by 0 bases; junction bases not matched to a gene: 11. The CDR3 sequence is 17 residues long. Per the germline V gene, CDR1 is LNHDA and CDR2 is SQIVND (reference sequence). CDR3 bases: TGTGCCAGTAGTCCCGCGCGACAGGGCCTCAGCACAGATACGCAGTATTTT. Protein sequence: CASSPARQGLSTDTQYF.

The rearrangement links TRBV7-9 to TRBJ1-1; 7 bases line up with TRBD1. The CDR3 sequence is 15 residues long. Germline V CDR1 and CDR2: SEHNR, FQNEAQ (reference sequence). J lost 1 base, V lost 6 bases, and 8 bases had no gene match. The CDR3 reads CASRGGRQTNTEAFF. The CDR3 region has the DNA TGTGCCAGCAGAGGGGGCAGACAGACGAACACTGAAGCTTTCTTT. Using reference TRBV7-9 and TRBJ1-1 for the parts outside the CDR3, the full variable domain is DTGVSQNPRHKITKRGQNVTFRCDPISEHNRLYWYRQTLGQGPEFLTYFQNEAQLEKSRLLSDRFSAERPKGSFSTLEIQRTEQGDSAMYLCASRGGRQTNTEAFFGQGTRLTVV.

In this sample, this clone turned up a few times. The rearrangement links TRBV9 to TRBJ1-3, with 10 bases aligning to TRBD1. The germline gives CDR1 SGDLS, CDR2 YYNGEE. The CDR3 spans 16 residues. The V gene end was trimmed by 0 bases and the J gene end by 4 bases; junction bases not matched to a gene: 4. The CDR3 region is CASSVGDRGQGNTIYF. In nucleotides, the CDR3 is TGTGCCAGCAGCGTAGGTGACAGGGGGCAAGGAAACACCATATATTTT. The whole variable domain, filled in from reference TRBV9 and TRBJ1-3, reads DSGVTQTPKHLITATGQRVTLRCSPRSGDLSVYWYQQSLDQGLQFLIQYYNGEERAKGNILERFSAQQFPDLHSELNLSSLELGDSALYFCASSVGDRGQGNTIYFGEGSWLTVV.

CDR3 sequence (DNA): TGTGCCAGCAGCTTGATCCTCGGGACAGATACGCAGTATTTT. Translating gives CASSLILGTDTQYF. The rearrangement uses TRBV5-6 and TRBJ2-3; D unclear. This CDR3 spans 14 amino acids. V was cut by 1 base and J by 3 bases, with 9 bases left in between. Germline lookup yields CDR1 SGHDT and CDR2 YYEEEE.

With respect to this clone: The sample contains more than one DNA sequence encoding this CDR3. The chain is built from TRBV7-3 and TRBJ2-2; 12 bases agree with TRBD2. The CDR3 runs to 16 residues. Germline assignment: CDR1 SGHTA and CDR2 FQGTGA. Unmatched junction bases numbered 4, after V lost 3 bases and J lost 5 bases. For the CDR3, the DNA is TGTGCCAGCAGCTTGGGACTAGCGGGTGGGACCGGGGAGCTGTTTTTT. Residues: CASSLGLAGGTGELFF.

The chain combines TRBV7-3 with TRBJ2-5; 11 bases match TRBD2. With V trimmed by 6 bases and J by 2 bases, 8 bases remained unmatched. From germline, CDR1 is SGHTA and CDR2 FQGTGA. CDR3 length equals 16 residues. CDR3 sequence (DNA): TGTGCCAGCAGGGTTCAGGGACTAGCGGTTCAAGAGACCCAGTACTTC. Translated, it gives CASRVQGLAVQETQYF.

This rearrangement joins TRBV7-3 to TRBJ1-1; no clear D. From germline, CDR1 is SGHTA and CDR2 FQGTGA. The length of the CDR3 is 15 residues. Trimming left V 3 bases short and J 3 bases short, with 14 bases between. DNA of the CDR3: TGTGCCAGCAGCTTCGGAGGCGGTTACGACACTGAAGCTTTCTTT. It yields the protein CASSFGGGYDTEAFF.